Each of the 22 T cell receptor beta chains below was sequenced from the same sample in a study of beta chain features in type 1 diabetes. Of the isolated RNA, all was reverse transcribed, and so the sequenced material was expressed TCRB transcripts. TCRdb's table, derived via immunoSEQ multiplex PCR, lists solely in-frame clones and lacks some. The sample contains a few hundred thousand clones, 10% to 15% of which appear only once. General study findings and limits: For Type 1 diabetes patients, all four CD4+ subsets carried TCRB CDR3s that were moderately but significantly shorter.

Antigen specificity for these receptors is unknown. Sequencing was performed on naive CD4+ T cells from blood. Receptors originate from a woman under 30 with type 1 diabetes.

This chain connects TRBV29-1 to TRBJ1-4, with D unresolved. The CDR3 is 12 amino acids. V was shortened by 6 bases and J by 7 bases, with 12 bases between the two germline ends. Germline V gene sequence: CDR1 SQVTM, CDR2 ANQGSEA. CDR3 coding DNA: TGCAGCGTGAGGTGGAGCGGTGAAAAACTGTTTTTT. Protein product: CSVRWSGEKLFF.

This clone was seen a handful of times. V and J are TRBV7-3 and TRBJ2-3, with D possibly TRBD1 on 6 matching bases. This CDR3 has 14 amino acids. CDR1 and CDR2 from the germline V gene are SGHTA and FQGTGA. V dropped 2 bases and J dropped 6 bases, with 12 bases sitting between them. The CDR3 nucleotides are TGTGCCAGCAGCTTATCCCACAGGGAGGATACGCAGTATTTT. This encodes CASSLSHREDTQYF.

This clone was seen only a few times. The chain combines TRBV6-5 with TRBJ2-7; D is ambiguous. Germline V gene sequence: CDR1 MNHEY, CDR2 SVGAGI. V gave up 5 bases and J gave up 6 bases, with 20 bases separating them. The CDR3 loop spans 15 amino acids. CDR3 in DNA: TGTGCCAGCAGTCCCGACCACCCGGGTCGCCTCGAGCAGTACTTC. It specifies CASSPDHPGRLEQYF.

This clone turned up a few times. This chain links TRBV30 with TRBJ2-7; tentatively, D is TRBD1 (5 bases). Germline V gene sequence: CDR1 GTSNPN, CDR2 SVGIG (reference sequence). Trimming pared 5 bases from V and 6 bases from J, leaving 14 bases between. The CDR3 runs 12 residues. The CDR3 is CAWAFWGGEQYF. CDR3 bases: TGTGCCTGGGCCTTTTGGGGCGGCGAGCAGTACTTC.

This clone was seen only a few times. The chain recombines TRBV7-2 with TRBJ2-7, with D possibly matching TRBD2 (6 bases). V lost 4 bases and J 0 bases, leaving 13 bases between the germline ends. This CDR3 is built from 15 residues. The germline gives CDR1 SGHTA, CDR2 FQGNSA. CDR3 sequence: CASSSRTISSYEQYF. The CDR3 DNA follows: TGTGCCAGCAGCTCCCGGACTATTAGCTCCTACGAGCAGTACTTC.

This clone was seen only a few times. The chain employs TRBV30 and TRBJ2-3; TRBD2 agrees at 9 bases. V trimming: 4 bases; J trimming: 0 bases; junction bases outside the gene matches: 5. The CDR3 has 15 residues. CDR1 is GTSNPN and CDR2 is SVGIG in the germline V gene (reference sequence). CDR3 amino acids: CAWIPGTSSTDTQYF. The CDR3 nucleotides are TGTGCCTGGATCCCGGGGACTAGCAGCACAGATACGCAGTATTTT.

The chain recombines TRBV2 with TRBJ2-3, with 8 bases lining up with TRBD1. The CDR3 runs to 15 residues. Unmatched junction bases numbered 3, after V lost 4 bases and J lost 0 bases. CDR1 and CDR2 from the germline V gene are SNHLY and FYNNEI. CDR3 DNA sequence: TGTGCCAGCAGTGCGGGACAGGCTAGCACAGATACGCAGTATTTT. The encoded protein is CASSAGQASTDTQYF. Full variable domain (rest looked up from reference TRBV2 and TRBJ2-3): EPEVTQTPSHQVTQMGQEVILRCVPISNHLYFYWYRQILGQKVEFLVSFYNNEISEKSEIFDDQFSVERPDGSNFTLKIRSTKLEDSAMYFCASSAGQASTDTQYFGPGTRLTVL.

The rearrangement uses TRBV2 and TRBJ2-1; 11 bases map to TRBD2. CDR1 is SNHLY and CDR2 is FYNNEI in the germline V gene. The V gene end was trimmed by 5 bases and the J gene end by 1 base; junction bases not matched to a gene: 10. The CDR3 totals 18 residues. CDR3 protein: CASSPLAGVSGSYNEQFF. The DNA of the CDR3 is TGTGCCAGCAGTCCACTAGCGGGAGTCTCCGGTTCCTACAATGAGCAGTTCTTC.

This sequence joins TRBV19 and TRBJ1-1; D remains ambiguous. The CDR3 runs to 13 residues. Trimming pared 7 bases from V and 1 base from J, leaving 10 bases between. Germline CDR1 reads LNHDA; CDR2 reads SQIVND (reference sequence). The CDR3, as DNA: TGTGCCAGTACGGGGAGTGGGAACACTGAAGCTTTCTTT. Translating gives CASTGSGNTEAFF.

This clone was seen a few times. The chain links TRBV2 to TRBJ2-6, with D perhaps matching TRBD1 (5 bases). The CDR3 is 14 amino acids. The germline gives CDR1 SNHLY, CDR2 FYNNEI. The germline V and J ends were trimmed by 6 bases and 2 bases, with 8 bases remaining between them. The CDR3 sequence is CASRQVPGANVLTF. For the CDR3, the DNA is TGTGCCAGCAGACAGGTACCTGGGGCCAACGTCCTGACTTTC.

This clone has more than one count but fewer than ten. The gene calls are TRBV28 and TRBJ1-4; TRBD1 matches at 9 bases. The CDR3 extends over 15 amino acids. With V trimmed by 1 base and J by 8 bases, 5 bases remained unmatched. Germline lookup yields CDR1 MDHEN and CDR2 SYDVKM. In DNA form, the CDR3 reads TGTGCCAGCAGTTTATTAGGGACAGGGTACGAAAAACTGTTTTTT. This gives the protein CASSLLGTGYEKLFF.

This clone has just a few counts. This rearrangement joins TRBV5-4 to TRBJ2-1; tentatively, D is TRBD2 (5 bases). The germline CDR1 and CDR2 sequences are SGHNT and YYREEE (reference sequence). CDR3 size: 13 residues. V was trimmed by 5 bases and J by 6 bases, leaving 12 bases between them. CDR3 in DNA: TGTGCCAGCAGTTCCACTAGGAGCAATGAGCAGTTCTTC. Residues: CASSSTRSNEQFF.

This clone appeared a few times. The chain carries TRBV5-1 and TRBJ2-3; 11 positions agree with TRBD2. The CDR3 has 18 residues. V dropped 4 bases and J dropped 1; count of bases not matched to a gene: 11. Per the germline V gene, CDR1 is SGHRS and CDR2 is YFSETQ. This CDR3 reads CASSLRLIAGGRTDTQYF. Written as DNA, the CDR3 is TGCGCCAGCAGCCTCAGACTTATAGCGGGAGGGCGCACAGATACGCAGTATTTT.

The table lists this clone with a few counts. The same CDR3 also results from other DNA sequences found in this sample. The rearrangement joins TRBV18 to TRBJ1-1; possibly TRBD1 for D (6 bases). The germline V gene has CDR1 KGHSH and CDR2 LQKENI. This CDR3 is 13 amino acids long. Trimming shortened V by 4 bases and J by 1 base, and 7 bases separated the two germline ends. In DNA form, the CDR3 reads TGTGCCAGCTCACAGGGGGAGAACACTGAAGCTTTCTTT. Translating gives CASSQGENTEAFF. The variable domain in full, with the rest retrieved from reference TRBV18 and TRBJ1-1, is NAGVMQNPRHLVRRRGQEARLRCSPMKGHSHVYWYRQLPEEGLKFMVYLQKENIIDESGMPKERFSAEFPKEGPSILRIQQVVRGDSAAYFCASSQGENTEAFFGQGTRLTVV.

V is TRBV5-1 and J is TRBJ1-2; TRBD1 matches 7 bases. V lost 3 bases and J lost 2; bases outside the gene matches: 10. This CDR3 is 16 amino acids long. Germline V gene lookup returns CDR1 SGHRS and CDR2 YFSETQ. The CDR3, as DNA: TGCGCCAGCAGCTATTCCCCCGGGACAGAGAACTATGGCTACACCTTC. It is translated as CASSYSPGTENYGYTF. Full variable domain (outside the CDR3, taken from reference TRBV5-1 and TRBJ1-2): KAGVTQTPRYLIKTRGQQVTLSCSPISGHRSVSWYQQTPGQGLQFLFEYFSETQRNKGNFPGRFSGRQFSNSRSEMNVSTLELGDSALYLCASSYSPGTENYGYTFGSGTRLTVV.

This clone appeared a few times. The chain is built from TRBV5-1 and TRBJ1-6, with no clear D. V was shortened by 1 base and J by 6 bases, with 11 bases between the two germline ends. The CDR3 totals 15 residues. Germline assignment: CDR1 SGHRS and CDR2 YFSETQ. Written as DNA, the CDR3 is TGCGCCAGCAGCTTGAGCCCGAGTAGTAATTCACCCCTCCACTTT. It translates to CASSLSPSSNSPLHF.

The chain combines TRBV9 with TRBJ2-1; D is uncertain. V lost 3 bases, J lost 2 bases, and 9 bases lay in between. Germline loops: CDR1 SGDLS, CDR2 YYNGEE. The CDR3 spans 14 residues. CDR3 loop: CASSARTPYNEQFF. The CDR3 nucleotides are TGTGCCAGCAGCGCCCGAACTCCCTACAATGAGCAGTTCTTC.

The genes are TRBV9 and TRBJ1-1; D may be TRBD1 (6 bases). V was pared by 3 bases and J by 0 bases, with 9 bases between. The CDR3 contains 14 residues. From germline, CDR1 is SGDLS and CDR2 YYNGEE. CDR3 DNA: TGTGCCAGCAGCGACAGGGCAATGAACACTGAAGCTTTCTTT. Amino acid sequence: CASSDRAMNTEAFF.

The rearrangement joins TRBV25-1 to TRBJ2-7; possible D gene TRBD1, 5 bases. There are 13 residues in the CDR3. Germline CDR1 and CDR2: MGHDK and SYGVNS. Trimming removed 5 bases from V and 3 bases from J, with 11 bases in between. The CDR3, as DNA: TGTGCCAGCAGTTCCGACGACAGCTACGAGCAGTACTTC. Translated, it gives CASSSDDSYEQYF.

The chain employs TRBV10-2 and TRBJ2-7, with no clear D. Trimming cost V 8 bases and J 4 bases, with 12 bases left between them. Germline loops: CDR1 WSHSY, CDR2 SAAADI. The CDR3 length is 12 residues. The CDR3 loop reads CASGVTLYEQYF. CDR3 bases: TGCGCCAGCGGAGTCACCCTGTACGAGCAGTACTTC.

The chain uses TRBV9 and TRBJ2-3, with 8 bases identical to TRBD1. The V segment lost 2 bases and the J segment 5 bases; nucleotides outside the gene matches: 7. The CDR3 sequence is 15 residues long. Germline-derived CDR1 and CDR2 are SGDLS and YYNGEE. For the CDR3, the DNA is TGTGCCAGCAGCGTTGGGACAGGTTTAGGAGATACGCAGTATTTT. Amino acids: CASSVGTGLGDTQYF.

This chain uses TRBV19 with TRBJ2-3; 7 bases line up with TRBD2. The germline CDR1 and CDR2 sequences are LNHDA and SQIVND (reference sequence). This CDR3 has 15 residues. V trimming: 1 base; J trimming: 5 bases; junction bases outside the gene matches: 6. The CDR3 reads CASSIVSAGRDTQYF. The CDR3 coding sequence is TGTGCCAGTAGTATAGTATCAGCGGGGCGAGATACGCAGTATTTT. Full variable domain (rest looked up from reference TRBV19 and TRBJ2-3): DGGITQSPKYLFRKEGQNVTLSCEQNLNHDAMYWYRQDPGQGLRLIYYSQIVNDFQKGDIAEGYSVSREKKESFPLTVTSAQKNPTAFYLCASSIVSAGRDTQYFGPGTRLTVL.